Listed here are 15 T cell receptor beta chains from one sample, sequenced in a study of blood T cell repertoires in COVID-19 (TCRdb year 2020). The library was produced with the immunoSEQ multiplex PCR assay. TCRdb's version of the immuneACCESS table is confined to in-frame rearrangements and falls short of the full clone set. An unresolved V gene accounts for under half of the shortfall where checked; the remainder is of unknown origin. This sample gives about 250,000 clones in total; 83% of them show up just once. The ten largest clones capture about 3.8% of the sample. The specimen was PBMCs or T cells enriched from blood (not recorded which). These receptors all stem from a woman between 35 and 50 years old who had been exposed to COVID-19.

The chain couples TRBV5-1 to TRBJ2-2; unclear D gene. This CDR3 has 15 amino acids. Germline V CDR1 and CDR2: SGHRS, YFSETQ. V gave up 3 bases and J gave up 7 bases, with 16 bases separating them. The CDR3 DNA is TGCGCCAGCAGCTCGCCTTTTACTGACATCGGGGAGCTGTTTTTT. Protein sequence: CASSSPFTDIGELFF.

This clone was observed once. This sequence joins TRBV3-1 (or the pseudogene TRBV3-2) and TRBJ1-1; TRBD1 is a possible D gene (5 bases). The CDR3 contains 13 residues. V gave up 5 bases and J gave up 3 bases, with 10 bases separating them. CDR1 and CDR2 from the germline V gene are LGHDT and YNNKEL (reference sequence). Written as DNA, the CDR3 is TGTGCCAGCAGCGCTTCAGGGTACACTGAAGCTTTCTTT. Translating it yields CASSASGYTEAFF.

A single count supports this clone. The chain recombines TRBV2 with TRBJ1-4; D is uncertain. Germline V gene sequence: CDR1 SNHLY, CDR2 FYNNEI. CDR3 length: 18 amino acids. The germline V and J ends were trimmed by 1 base and 6 bases, with 21 bases remaining between them. CDR3 region: CASSEGLWSAGYDEKLFF. CDR3 bases: TGTGCCAGCAGTGAAGGACTATGGTCGGCTGGGTATGATGAAAAACTGTTTTTT.

This clone has more than one count but fewer than ten. The CDR3 is CASSPQQGNEKLFF. The CDR3 DNA reads TGTGCCAGTAGTCCACAGCAGGGTAATGAAAAACTGTTTTTT. The chain joins TRBV19 to TRBJ1-4; D may be TRBD1 (5 bases). CDR1 and CDR2 from the germline V gene are LNHDA and SQIVND (reference sequence). The CDR3 sequence is 14 residues long. Between the trimmed V and J ends, which lost 5 bases and 4 bases, there was a span of 11 bases. Looking up the rest from reference TRBV19 and TRBJ1-4 gives the full variable domain: DGGITQSPKYLFRKEGQNVTLSCEQNLNHDAMYWYRQDPGQGLRLIYYSQIVNDFQKGDIAEGYSVSREKKESFPLTVTSAQKNPTAFYLCASSPQQGNEKLFFGSGTQLSVL.

The chain has TRBV19 and TRBJ1-5; no clear D gene. The CDR3 totals 13 residues. Germline CDR1 and CDR2: LNHDA and SQIVND (reference sequence). V was clipped by 6 bases and J by 5 bases, with 11 bases between them. CDR3: CASSQQKDQPQHF. Here the CDR3 DNA reads TGTGCCAGTAGCCAACAGAAGGATCAGCCCCAGCATTTT.

The gene calls are TRBV7-2 and TRBJ1-3, with D unresolved. The CDR3 has 13 amino acids. V was pared by 1 base and J by 4 bases, with 5 bases between. CDR1 SGHTA and CDR2 FQGNSA come from the germline V gene. CDR3 in amino acids: CASSLGGGNTIYF. The CDR3 DNA follows: TGTGCCAGCAGCTTAGGCGGAGGAAACACCATATATTTT.

The V and J genes are TRBV5-1 and TRBJ2-5, with 9 bases lining up with TRBD1. J was trimmed by 9 bases and V by 0 bases; bases with no gene match: 9. The CDR3 loop spans 15 amino acids. Per the germline V gene, CDR1 is SGHRS and CDR2 is YFSETQ. CDR3 in amino acids: CASSLAGTGSGAQYF. The CDR3, as DNA: TGCGCCAGCAGCTTGGCAGGGACAGGGTCGGGGGCCCAGTACTTC. The whole variable domain, remainder taken from reference TRBV5-1 and TRBJ2-5, is KAGVTQTPRYLIKTRGQQVTLSCSPISGHRSVSWYQQTPGQGLQFLFEYFSETQRNKGNFPGRFSGRQFSNSRSEMNVSTLELGDSALYLCASSLAGTGSGAQYFGPGTRLLVL.

This chain links TRBV27 with TRBJ1-1, with D uncertain. Trimming left V 4 bases short and J 7 bases short, with 7 bases between. The CDR3 spans 11 residues. CDR1 is MNHEY and CDR2 is SMNVEV in the germline V gene (reference sequence). CDR3 nucleotide sequence: TGTGCCAGCAGTTCCCGGGTTGAAGCTTTCTTT. The encoded protein is CASSSRVEAFF.

This clone appeared a single time. This chain uses TRBV6-6 with TRBJ1-6; 11 bases match TRBD1. This CDR3 has 15 amino acids. Germline-derived CDR1 and CDR2 are MNHNY and SVGAGI (reference sequence). With V trimmed by 6 bases and J by 9 bases, 7 bases remained unmatched. CDR3 nucleotides: TGTGCCAGCAGCCCCCCTGGACAGGGGGCTTCACCCCTCCACTTT. Amino acid sequence: CASSPPGQGASPLHF.

The rearrangement uses TRBV9 and TRBJ1-2, with TRBD1 matching over 8 bases. J gave up 4 bases and V 3 bases, and 11 bases lay outside the gene matches. The CDR3 is made up of 16 amino acids. CDR1 and CDR2 (germline): SGDLS, YYNGEE. CDR3 nucleotide sequence: TGTGCCAGCAGCGGGGAAGGTGGACAGGGCCTCTATGGCTACACCTTC. It is translated as CASSGEGGQGLYGYTF.

This chain links TRBV5-1 with TRBJ2-5, with D perhaps TRBD2 (5 bases). The CDR3 extends over 13 amino acids. V lost 4 bases to trimming and J lost 4 bases, with 11 bases between them. The V gene's germline CDR1 is SGHRS and CDR2 YFSETQ. The CDR3 protein is CASSDTRSETQYF. Written as DNA, the CDR3 is TGCGCCAGCAGCGATACTAGATCAGAGACCCAGTACTTC.

The chain has TRBV7-9 and TRBJ2-4; 7 nucleotides line up with TRBD2. From germline, CDR1 is SEHNR and CDR2 FQNEAQ (reference sequence). V lost 5 bases and J lost 0; bases outside the gene matches: 7. The CDR3 sequence is 16 residues long. This chain's CDR3 is CASSPGGGPAKNIQYF. CDR3 sequence (DNA): TGTGCCAGCAGCCCGGGGGGAGGTCCAGCCAAAAACATTCAGTACTTC.

The genes are TRBV4-1 and TRBJ2-2; 8 nucleotides match TRBD1. Trimming at V came to 7 bases and at J to 7 bases, leaving 8 bases not matched to a gene. The length of the CDR3 is 14 residues. Germline V gene sequence: CDR1 MGHRA, CDR2 YSYEKL. The CDR3 sequence: CASKAQGAFGELFF. CDR3 sequence (DNA): TGCGCCAGCAAGGCTCAGGGGGCATTCGGGGAGCTGTTTTTT.

The chain is built from TRBV7-2 and TRBJ2-1; D unresolved. With 5 bases removed from V and 8 bases from J, the gap between germline ends came to 16 bases. The CDR3 extends over 14 amino acids. The V gene's germline CDR1 is SGHTA and CDR2 FQGNSA. The CDR3 protein is CASSPPGGHDEQFF. CDR3 coding DNA: TGTGCCAGCAGCCCCCCCGGTGGGCACGATGAGCAGTTCTTC.

This clone was observed once. CDR3 sequence: CASSQGSGGARETQYF. In DNA form, the CDR3 reads TGCGCCAGCAGCCAAGGTAGCGGGGGGGCTCGAGAGACCCAGTACTTC. The chain recombines TRBV4-3 with TRBJ2-5, with 11 nucleotides matching TRBD2. The CDR3 loop spans 16 amino acids. V was clipped by 1 base and J by 4 bases; unmatched bases: 5. Per germline, CDR1 LGHNA and CDR2 YSLEER.